Below are 13 T cell receptor beta chains sequenced from a single sample in a study of T-cell reconstitution after alpha-beta-depleted transplantation in children. Unique molecular identifiers were used to barcode this TCRbeta library. TCRdb processed the PCR reads anew with MiXCR; each CDR3 protein has one entry. The sample records about 200,000 distinct CDR3 sequences, approximately 8% being singletons. The sample consisted of PBMCs, mostly from graft donor cells, taken 360 days after TCRalphabeta/CD19-depleted stem cell transplant. These receptors were taken from a male patient under 10 years old who had a stem cell transplant for acute myeloid leukemia, so the T cells may come from the graft donor.

This clonotype has just a few counts. The rearrangement joins TRBV7-8 to TRBJ1-2; D gene ambiguous. The CDR3 runs to 13 residues. CDR1 is SGHVS and CDR2 is FQNEAQ in the germline V gene. V lost 1 base to trimming and J lost 4 bases, with 7 bases between them. The CDR3 region is CASSLGETYGYTF. CDR3 nucleotide sequence: TGTGCCAGCAGCTTAGGGGAGACCTATGGCTACACCTTC. Full variable domain (remainder filled in from reference TRBV7-8 and TRBJ1-2): GAGVSQSPRYKVAKRGQDVALRCDPISGHVSLFWYQQALGQGPEFLTYFQNEAQLDKSGLPSDRFFAERPEGSVSTLKIQRTQQEDSAVYLCASSLGETYGYTFGSGTRLTVV.

At least ten counts were recorded for this clonotype. The chain joins TRBV7-9 to TRBJ2-5; the D is unclear. Trimming cost V 5 bases and J 2 bases, with 15 bases left between them. Germline V gives CDR1 SEHNR, CDR2 FQNEAQ (reference sequence). This CDR3 contains 15 residues. CDR3: CASSRSLALQETQYF. CDR3 in DNA: TGTGCCAGCAGCCGTTCGTTGGCTTTACAAGAGACCCAGTACTTC. Variable domain in full (rest from reference TRBV7-9 and TRBJ2-5): DTGVSQNPRHKITKRGQNVTFRCDPISEHNRLYWYRQTLGQGPEFLTYFQNEAQLEKSRLLSDRFSAERPKGSFSTLEIQRTEQGDSAMYLCASSRSLALQETQYFGPGTRLLVL.

CDR3 in DNA: TGTGCCAGCAGCCAGGACAGGGGGCATGGAGATACGCAGTATTTT. It specifies CASSQDRGHGDTQYF. This chain joins TRBV3-1 and TRBJ2-3, with 11 bases fitting TRBD1. V lost 3 bases and J lost 5; bases outside the gene matches: 4. Germline loops: CDR1 LGHDT, CDR2 YNNKEL (reference sequence). CDR3 length equals 15 residues.

The CDR3 sequence is CASSEGNTIYF. CDR3 nucleotides: TGTGCCAGCAGTGAGGGAAACACCATATATTTT. V gene TRBV12-3 or TRBV12-4 combines with J gene TRBJ1-3; no clear D. The CDR3 totals 11 residues. The V and J ends lost 5 bases and 4 bases respectively, with 3 bases between them.

This clonotype was seen many times. The chain carries TRBV28 and TRBJ2-1, with 7 bases identical to TRBD1. J gave up 6 bases and V 3 bases, and 2 bases lay outside the gene matches. This CDR3 contains 13 residues. Germline V gives CDR1 MDHEN, CDR2 SYDVKM. The CDR3: CASSLTGTNEQFF. The CDR3 DNA reads TGTGCCAGCAGTTTGACAGGGACCAATGAGCAGTTCTTC.

CDR3 sequence (DNA): TGTGCCAGCAGTGGGATAGCGGGAGGATTTATTTATGAGCAGTTCTTC. As protein: CASSGIAGGFIYEQFF. This sequence joins TRBV25-1 and TRBJ2-1, with 10 bases fitting TRBD2. The trim removed 4 bases at V and 8 bases at J, leaving 11 bases unmatched. The length of the CDR3 is 16 residues. In germline, CDR1 is MGHDK, CDR2 SYGVNS.

V usage is TRBV20-1 and J usage is TRBJ2-5, with D tentatively TRBD2 (6 bases). The CDR3 contains 16 residues. Trimming stripped 3 bases from V and 1 base from J, with 18 bases between. From germline, CDR1 is DFQATT and CDR2 SNEGSKA (reference sequence). Here the CDR3 DNA reads TGCAGTGCTAGTCCCCTCCGGGAGAGCCCCCAAGAGACCCAGTACTTC. As protein: CSASPLRESPQETQYF.

This clonotype was observed at least ten times. The chain has TRBV28 and TRBJ1-4, with 7 bases aligning to TRBD1. The CDR3 has 18 amino acids. V lost 0 bases to trimming and J lost 0 bases; unmatched junction nucleotides: 7. Per the germline V gene, CDR1 is MDHEN and CDR2 is SYDVKM. The CDR3 loop is CASSLWTGFVATNEKLFF. CDR3 DNA: TGTGCCAGCAGTTTATGGACAGGGTTTGTGGCAACTAATGAAAAACTGTTTTTT. Based on the CDR3 plus reference TRBV28 and TRBJ1-4, the full variable domain is DVKVTQSSRYLVKRTGEKVFLECVQDMDHENMFWYRQDPGLGLRLIYFSYDVKMKEKGDIPEGYSVSREKKERFSLILESASTNQTSMYLCASSLWTGFVATNEKLFFGSGTQLSVL.

This clonotype was picked up many times. V gene TRBV4-2 combines with J gene TRBJ1-3; TRBD1 agrees at 8 bases. With V trimmed by 3 bases and J by 2 bases, 0 bases remained unmatched. The CDR3 is made up of 14 amino acids. The germline CDR1 and CDR2 sequences are LGHNA and YNFKEQ. In nucleotides, the CDR3 is TGTGCCAGCAGCCAGACAGGGGCTGGAAACACCATATATTTT. It translates to CASSQTGAGNTIYF.

The V call is TRBV5-6, the J call TRBJ2-7, with D possibly TRBD2 on 5 matching bases. From germline, CDR1 is SGHDT and CDR2 YYEEEE. V gave up 2 bases and J gave up 2 bases, with 11 bases separating them. This CDR3 region has 14 residues. The CDR3 nucleotides are TGTGCCAGCAGCTTAAATCGGGGAACCTACGAGCAGTACTTC. It codes for CASSLNRGTYEQYF.

This clonotype was counted only a few times. V usage is TRBV4-3 and J usage is TRBJ2-7; D gene unclear. CDR1 and CDR2 (germline): LGHNA, YSLEER. This CDR3 spans 13 amino acids. V was cut by 3 bases and J by 7 bases, with 13 bases left in between. The CDR3 region is CASSHLVGGEQYF. CDR3 sequence (DNA): TGCGCCAGCAGCCATCTAGTGGGCGGAGAGCAGTACTTC.

A few counts support this clonotype. The chain combines TRBV10-3 with TRBJ2-7; perhaps TRBD2 as D (6 bases). Germline V lookup: CDR1 ENHRY, CDR2 SYGVKD. The V gene lost 2 bases and the J gene lost 4 bases, with 12 bases spanning the gap. The CDR3 is made up of 14 amino acids. CDR3: CAISEAGRLYEQYF. The CDR3 nucleotides read TGTGCCATCAGTGAGGCAGGGAGGCTTTACGAGCAGTACTTC.

This clonotype was detected a few times. The chain is built from TRBV5-1 and TRBJ1-1; D unclear. V lost 2 bases, J lost 4 bases, and 9 bases lay in between. Germline V gives CDR1 SGHRS, CDR2 YFSETQ. CDR3 size: 13 residues. This CDR3 reads CASSFPGRTEAFF. CDR3 bases: TGCGCCAGCAGCTTTCCAGGTCGCACTGAAGCTTTCTTT.